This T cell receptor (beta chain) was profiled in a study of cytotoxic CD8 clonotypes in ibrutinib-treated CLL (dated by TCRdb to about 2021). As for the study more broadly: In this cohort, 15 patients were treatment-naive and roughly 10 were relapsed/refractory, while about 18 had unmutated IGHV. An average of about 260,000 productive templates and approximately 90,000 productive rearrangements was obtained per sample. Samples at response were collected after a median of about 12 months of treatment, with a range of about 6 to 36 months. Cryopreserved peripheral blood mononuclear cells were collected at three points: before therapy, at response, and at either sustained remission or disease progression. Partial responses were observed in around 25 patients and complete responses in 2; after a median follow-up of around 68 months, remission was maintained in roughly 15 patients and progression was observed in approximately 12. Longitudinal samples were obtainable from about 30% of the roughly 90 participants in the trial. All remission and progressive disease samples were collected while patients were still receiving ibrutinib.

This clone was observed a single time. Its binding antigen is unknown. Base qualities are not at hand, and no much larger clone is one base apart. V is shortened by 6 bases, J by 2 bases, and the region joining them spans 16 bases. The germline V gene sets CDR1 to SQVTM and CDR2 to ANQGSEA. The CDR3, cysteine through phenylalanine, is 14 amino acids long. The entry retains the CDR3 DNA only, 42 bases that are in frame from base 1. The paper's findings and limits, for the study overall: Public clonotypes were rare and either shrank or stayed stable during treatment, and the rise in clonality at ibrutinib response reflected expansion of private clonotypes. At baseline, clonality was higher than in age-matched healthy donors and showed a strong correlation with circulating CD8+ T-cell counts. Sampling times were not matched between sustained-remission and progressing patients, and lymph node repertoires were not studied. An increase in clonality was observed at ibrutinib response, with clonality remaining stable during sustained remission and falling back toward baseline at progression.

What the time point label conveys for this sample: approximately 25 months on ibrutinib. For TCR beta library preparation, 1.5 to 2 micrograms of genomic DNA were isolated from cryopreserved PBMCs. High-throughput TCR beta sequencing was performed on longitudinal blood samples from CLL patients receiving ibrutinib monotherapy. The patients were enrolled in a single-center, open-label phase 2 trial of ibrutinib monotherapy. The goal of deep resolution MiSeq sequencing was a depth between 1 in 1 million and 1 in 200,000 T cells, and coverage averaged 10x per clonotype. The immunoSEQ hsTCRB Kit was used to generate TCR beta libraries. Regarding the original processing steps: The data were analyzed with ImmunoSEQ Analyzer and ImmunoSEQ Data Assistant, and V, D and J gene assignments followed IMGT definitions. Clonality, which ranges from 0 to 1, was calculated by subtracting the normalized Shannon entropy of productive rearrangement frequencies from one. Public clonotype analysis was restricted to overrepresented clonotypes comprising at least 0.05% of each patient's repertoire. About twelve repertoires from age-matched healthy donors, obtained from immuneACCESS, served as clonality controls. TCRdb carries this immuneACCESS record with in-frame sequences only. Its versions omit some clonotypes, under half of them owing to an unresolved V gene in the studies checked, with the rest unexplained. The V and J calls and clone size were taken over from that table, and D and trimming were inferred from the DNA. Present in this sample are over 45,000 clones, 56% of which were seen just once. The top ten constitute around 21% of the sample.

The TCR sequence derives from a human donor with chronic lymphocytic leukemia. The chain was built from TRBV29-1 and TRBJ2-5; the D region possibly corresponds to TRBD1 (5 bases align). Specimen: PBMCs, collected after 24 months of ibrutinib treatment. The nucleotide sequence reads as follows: TGCAGCGTCGCCCAGGGCGGTAAACAAGAGACCCAGTACTTC. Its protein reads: CSVAQGGKQETQYF.